This entry is about one T cell receptor (beta chain). Its antigen is still unknown. Sequenced material consisted of expressed TCRB transcripts (all of the isolated RNA was reverse transcribed). TCRdb's copy holds only in-frame clones and misses some; the assay was immunoSEQ multiplex PCR. The table has roughly 240,000 clones, approximately 14% seen once. This sample was taken from a study of beta chain features in type 1 diabetes. Study-level findings and limits: Any HLA-type effect on TCRB rearrangement remained unresolved here. It was possible that PCR favored shorter templates, equally so in patients and controls.

The CDR3 runs to 14 residues. V trimming: 6 bases; J trimming: 4 bases; junction bases outside the gene matches: 7. Germline values: CDR1 LNHDA, CDR2 SQIVND (reference sequence). This clonotype was obtained from a woman in her thirties or forties in good health. The chain has TRBV19 and TRBJ2-7; 9 bases are shared with TRBD1. The sample comprised naive CD4+ T cells from blood. CDR3 amino acids: CASSHQGQGYEQYF. CDR3 bases: TGTGCCAGTAGCCATCAGGGACAGGGTTACGAGCAGTACTTC.